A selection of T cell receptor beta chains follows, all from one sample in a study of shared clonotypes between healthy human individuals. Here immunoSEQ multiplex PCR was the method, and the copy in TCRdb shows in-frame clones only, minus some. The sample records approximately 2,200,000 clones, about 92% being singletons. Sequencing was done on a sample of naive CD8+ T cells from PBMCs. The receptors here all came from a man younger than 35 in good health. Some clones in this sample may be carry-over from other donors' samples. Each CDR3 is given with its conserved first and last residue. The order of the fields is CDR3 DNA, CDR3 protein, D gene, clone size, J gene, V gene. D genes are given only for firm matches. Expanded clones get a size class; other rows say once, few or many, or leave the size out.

CDR3nt: TGCAGCGTCGAACCTGGACAGGGAAACACCATATATTTT
CDR3aa: CSVEPGQGNTIYF
d_gene: NA
abundance: once
j_gene: TRBJ1-3
v_gene: TRBV29-1

CDR3nt: TGTGCCAGCAGCGTCGACATGATAGCGCGGTCGGATACGCAGTATTTT
CDR3aa: CASSVDMIARSDTQYF
d_gene: NA
abundance: NA
j_gene: TRBJ2-3
v_gene: TRBV7-6

CDR3nt: TGTGCCAGCAGCTTGCTCCCCACAGGGGGTGCGGATGGCTACACCTTC
CDR3aa: CASSLLPTGGADGYTF
d_gene: TRBD1
abundance: NA
j_gene: TRBJ1-2
v_gene: TRBV5-6

CDR3nt: TGCGCCAGCAGCGGCGAGCGGGAGTACTACAATGAGCAGTTCTTC
CDR3aa: CASSGEREYYNEQFF
d_gene: TRBD2
abundance: NA
j_gene: TRBJ2-1
v_gene: TRBV5-1

CDR3nt: TGTGCCAGCAGCTTAGAGCTAGACTACGAGCAGTACTTC
CDR3aa: CASSLELDYEQYF
d_gene: NA
abundance: NA
j_gene: TRBJ2-7
v_gene: TRBV7-6

CDR3nt: TGTGCCACCCAGGGAGCCTACTACGAGCAGTACTTC
CDR3aa: CATQGAYYEQYF
d_gene: NA
abundance: NA
j_gene: TRBJ2-7
v_gene: TRBV6-1

CDR3nt: TGTGCCAGCAGCCCCAAGGGGCGGGAGGAGCAGTACTTC
CDR3aa: CASSPKGREEQYF
d_gene: TRBD2
abundance: NA
j_gene: TRBJ2-7
v_gene: TRBV7-9

CDR3nt: TGTGCCTGGACCCCCGGGACAGGGGATACTGAAGCTTTCTTT
CDR3aa: CAWTPGTGDTEAFF
d_gene: TRBD1
abundance: NA
j_gene: TRBJ1-1
v_gene: TRBV30

CDR3nt: TGCGCCAGCAGCCAAGGACTAGCGGACACAGATACGCAGTATTTT
CDR3aa: CASSQGLADTDTQYF
d_gene: TRBD2
abundance: NA
j_gene: TRBJ2-3
v_gene: TRBV4-1

CDR3nt: TGTGCCAGCAGCAAAGGGGCTAGCGGGAGTCCGGACACCGGGGAGCTGTTTTTT
CDR3aa: CASSKGASGSPDTGELFF
d_gene: TRBD2
abundance: NA
j_gene: TRBJ2-2
v_gene: TRBV7-9

CDR3nt: TGTGCCAGCAGCCATAGATCTAACACTGAAGCTTTCTTT
CDR3aa: CASSHRSNTEAFF
d_gene: NA
abundance: NA
j_gene: TRBJ1-1
v_gene: TRBV13

CDR3nt: TGTGCCACCAGCGTAAGACTGGGAGTCTCCTACGAGCAGTACTTC
CDR3aa: CATSVRLGVSYEQYF
d_gene: NA
abundance: NA
j_gene: TRBJ2-7
v_gene: TRBV15

CDR3nt: TGTGCCAGCAGTGAATCGGGACGGTCCTATGGCTACACCTTC
CDR3aa: CASSESGRSYGYTF
d_gene: NA
abundance: NA
j_gene: TRBJ1-2
v_gene: TRBV6-1

CDR3nt: TGTGCCAGCAGCCCCCTAAAAGTGGATACGCAGTATTTT
CDR3aa: CASSPLKVDTQYF
d_gene: NA
abundance: NA
j_gene: TRBJ2-3
v_gene: TRBV11-1

CDR3nt: TGCGCCAGCAGCGAGACAAGGGTCCACGAGCAGTACTTC
CDR3aa: CASSETRVHEQYF
d_gene: NA
abundance: NA
j_gene: TRBJ2-7
v_gene: TRBV4-1

CDR3nt: TGCGCCAGCAGCCAAGATTTAGGTACTGGCTATGGCTACACCTTC
CDR3aa: CASSQDLGTGYGYTF
d_gene: NA
abundance: NA
j_gene: TRBJ1-2
v_gene: TRBV4-3

CDR3nt: TGTGCCAGCAGTTTACCCCCTTCATGGGCCTACGAGCAGTACTTC
CDR3aa: CASSLPPSWAYEQYF
d_gene: NA
abundance: once
j_gene: TRBJ2-7
v_gene: TRBV28

CDR3nt: TGTGCCAGCACCTATACTGGGAACTATGGCTACACCTTC
CDR3aa: CASTYTGNYGYTF
d_gene: NA
abundance: once
j_gene: TRBJ1-2
v_gene: TRBV7-2

CDR3nt: TGTGCCAGCAGCTTTTGCAAGCATTTT
CDR3aa: CASSFCKHF
d_gene: NA
abundance: NA
j_gene: TRBJ1-5
v_gene: TRBV21-1

CDR3nt: TGTGCCTGGAGTGTACCCCCTAGACGGCACGAGCAGTACTTC
CDR3aa: CAWSVPPRRHEQYF
d_gene: NA
abundance: NA
j_gene: TRBJ2-7
v_gene: TRBV30

CDR3nt: TGTGCCCGGGGGGGAGCGAACACCGGGGAGCTGTTTTTT
CDR3aa: CARGGANTGELFF
d_gene: TRBD2
abundance: NA
j_gene: TRBJ2-2
v_gene: TRBV30

CDR3nt: TGTGCCAGCAGCTTAGATCAGATCAGGACTCAAGAGACCCAGTACTTC
CDR3aa: CASSLDQIRTQETQYF
d_gene: NA
abundance: NA
j_gene: TRBJ2-5
v_gene: TRBV11-2

CDR3nt: TGTGCCAGCAGCGAAAGACTAGCGGCAGATACGCAGTATTTT
CDR3aa: CASSERLAADTQYF
d_gene: TRBD2
abundance: NA
j_gene: TRBJ2-3
v_gene: TRBV7-7

CDR3nt: TGTGCCAGCGAGGGGGCGTCTAACCTCTACGAGCAGTACTTC
CDR3aa: CASEGASNLYEQYF
d_gene: TRBD1
abundance: NA
j_gene: TRBJ2-7
v_gene: TRBV7-9

CDR3nt: TGTGCCTGCTCGGGGCAGGGGGCTCTATACGAGCAGTACTTC
CDR3aa: CACSGQGALYEQYF
d_gene: TRBD1
abundance: NA
j_gene: TRBJ2-7
v_gene: TRBV30

CDR3nt: TGTGCCAGTAGTATAGATCTTCCGGGAGTAGTCTACGAGCAGTACTTC
CDR3aa: CASSIDLPGVVYEQYF
d_gene: NA
abundance: NA
j_gene: TRBJ2-7
v_gene: TRBV19

CDR3nt: TGTGCCATCAGTTCCATAGCGGTCTACGAGCAGTACTTC
CDR3aa: CAISSIAVYEQYF
d_gene: NA
abundance: NA
j_gene: TRBJ2-7
v_gene: TRBV10-3

CDR3nt: TGCGCCAGCAGCCAAGACGGCGTCGCGGGGGCCAGCACAGATACGCAGTATTTT
CDR3aa: CASSQDGVAGASTDTQYF
d_gene: NA
abundance: NA
j_gene: TRBJ2-3
v_gene: TRBV4-3

CDR3nt: TGCGCCAGCAGCCAAGACCCCCCGGGAGATAACCCTAATGCCACAGATACGCAGTATTTT
CDR3aa: CASSQDPPGDNPNATDTQYF
d_gene: NA
abundance: NA
j_gene: TRBJ2-3
v_gene: TRBV4-3

CDR3nt: TGTGCCAGCAGCCTAACAGGGTTCCAGCCCCAGCATTTT
CDR3aa: CASSLTGFQPQHF
d_gene: NA
abundance: NA
j_gene: TRBJ1-5
v_gene: TRBV7-8

CDR3nt: TGTGCCAGCAGTGGGGACAGGGGGAACACTGAAGCTTTCTTT
CDR3aa: CASSGDRGNTEAFF
d_gene: TRBD1
abundance: few
j_gene: TRBJ1-1
v_gene: TRBV2